This is a list of T cell receptor beta chains from one sample in a study of blood T cells in healthy people across ages. TCRdb re-derived calls from the 5' RACE reads in MiXCR, one entry per CDR3 protein. The sample includes around 790,000 distinct CDR3 sequences, roughly 44% of them seen just once. The sequencing sample was made of blood. The receptor set was obtained from a man aged 55 to 70 in good health. CDR3s include the opening cysteine and the closing phenylalanine or tryptophan. The order of the fields is V gene, D gene, J gene, clone size, CDR3 DNA, CDR3 protein. A D gene is named only where the DNA matches it firmly. Size values are once, few and many counts, or a class for expanded clones, and some rows have none.

V gene: TRBV18
D gene: -
J gene: TRBJ2-5
clone size: few
CDR3 DNA: TGTGCCAGCTCAAATATGGAGACCCAGTACTTC
CDR3 protein: CASSNMETQYF

V gene: TRBV18
D gene: TRBD1
J gene: TRBJ2-7
clone size: many
CDR3 DNA: TGTGCCAGCTCCCCAAATGGACAGGGGGCAGGAGAGCAGTACTTC
CDR3 protein: CASSPNGQGAGEQYF

V gene: TRBV5-1
D gene: TRBD2
J gene: TRBJ2-1
clone size: -
CDR3 DNA: TGCGCCAGCAGCTTGGAGCGGGGGCGTTACAATGAGCAGTTCTTC
CDR3 protein: CASSLERGRYNEQFF

V gene: TRBV2
D gene: -
J gene: TRBJ1-1
clone size: -
CDR3 DNA: TGTGCCGGCAGTGGGGGCAGGCGGGAAGCTTTCTTT
CDR3 protein: CAGSGGRREAFF

V gene: TRBV4-1
D gene: TRBD1
J gene: TRBJ1-2
clone size: -
CDR3 DNA: TGCGCCAGCAGCAAGGGACAGGAGAAGTCGGTTAAGAGCTACACCTTC
CDR3 protein: CASSKGQEKSVKSYTF

V gene: TRBV21-1
D gene: -
J gene: TRBJ1-2
clone size: -
CDR3 DNA: TGTGCCAGCAGCAAAGAGAGGACAGCCCCTAACTATGGCTACACCTTC
CDR3 protein: CASSKERTAPNYGYTF

V gene: TRBV7-2
D gene: TRBD1
J gene: TRBJ2-1
clone size: few
CDR3 DNA: TGTGCCAGCAGTTCACAGGGGGTACTTTTCAATGAGCAGTTCTTC
CDR3 protein: CASSSQGVLFNEQFF

V gene: TRBV5-1
D gene: -
J gene: TRBJ2-7
clone size: -
CDR3 DNA: TGCGCCAGCAAGGGGGACATAAACTACGAGCAGTACTTC
CDR3 protein: CASKGDINYEQYF

V gene: TRBV10-3
D gene: -
J gene: TRBJ2-1
clone size: -
CDR3 DNA: TGTGCCATCAGTGATGGAAGCGGGTTCTACAATGAGCAGTTCTTC
CDR3 protein: CAISDGSGFYNEQFF

V gene: TRBV4-3
D gene: -
J gene: TRBJ2-3
clone size: -
CDR3 DNA: TGCGCCAGCAGCCACAGGACTTACACAGATACGCAGTATTTT
CDR3 protein: CASSHRTYTDTQYF

V gene: TRBV6-1
D gene: TRBD1
J gene: TRBJ1-3
clone size: once
CDR3 DNA: TGTGCCAGCAGTGTGACAGGGCTCCGATCTGGAAACACCATATATTTT
CDR3 protein: CASSVTGLRSGNTIYF

V gene: TRBV3-1
D gene: TRBD1
J gene: TRBJ2-7
clone size: once
CDR3 DNA: TGTGCCAGCAGCCACGAAAGTGGGGACAGGGGGCCCTACGAGCAGTACTTC
CDR3 protein: CASSHESGDRGPYEQYF

V gene: TRBV7-2
D gene: TRBD1
J gene: TRBJ1-1
clone size: -
CDR3 DNA: TGTGCCAGCACCCGGGACAGGGGCCCCGGGGGTCAAGCTTTCTTT
CDR3 protein: CASTRDRGPGGQAFF

V gene: TRBV6-2/TRBV6-3
D gene: -
J gene: TRBJ1-1
clone size: -
CDR3 DNA: TGTGCCAGCAGCTATGGTATCTTGAACACTGAAGCTTTCTTT
CDR3 protein: CASSYGILNTEAFF

V gene: TRBV10-3
D gene: -
J gene: TRBJ2-1
clone size: -
CDR3 DNA: TGTGCCATCAGTGTGGTCGGTAGTCGGAATGGGGGGCAGTTCTTC
CDR3 protein: CAISVVGSRNGGQFF

V gene: TRBV20-1
D gene: -
J gene: TRBJ2-1
clone size: -
CDR3 DNA: TGCAGTGCCCCGGAGGGGGGAGGATACAATGAGCAGTTCTTC
CDR3 protein: CSAPEGGGYNEQFF

V gene: TRBV15
D gene: -
J gene: TRBJ1-1
clone size: -
CDR3 DNA: TGTGCCACCAGCAGGGACTCTACAAGGCCGGAAGCTTTCTTT
CDR3 protein: CATSRDSTRPEAFF

V gene: TRBV6-2/TRBV6-3
D gene: -
J gene: TRBJ2-7
clone size: -
CDR3 DNA: TGTGCCAGCAGTTACTTCCTTGGGGGCCCAGGTCAAGACGAGCAGTACTTC
CDR3 protein: CASSYFLGGPGQDEQYF

V gene: TRBV28
D gene: TRBD1
J gene: TRBJ1-5
clone size: -
CDR3 DNA: TGTGCCAGCAGAATTGCCGGGACAGAGGGTCAGCCCCAGCATTTT
CDR3 protein: CASRIAGTEGQPQHF

V gene: TRBV20-1
D gene: -
J gene: TRBJ2-1
clone size: -
CDR3 DNA: TGCAGCTCACAGGGTTACAATGAGCAGTTCTTC
CDR3 protein: CSSQGYNEQFF

V gene: TRBV5-1
D gene: TRBD1
J gene: TRBJ1-4
clone size: -
CDR3 DNA: TGCGCCAGCAGTCAAAGCCGGGACAGGGTGGAAAAACTGTTTTTT
CDR3 protein: CASSQSRDRVEKLFF

V gene: TRBV9
D gene: TRBD1
J gene: TRBJ2-7
clone size: few
CDR3 DNA: TGTGCCAGCAGCGTCGGCGTGACAGGGTCTTACGAGCAGTACTTC
CDR3 protein: CASSVGVTGSYEQYF

V gene: TRBV12-3/TRBV12-4
D gene: -
J gene: TRBJ2-2
clone size: -
CDR3 DNA: TGTGCCAGCAGCCCGGGCAGGGAGAACACCGGGGAGCTGTTTTTT
CDR3 protein: CASSPGRENTGELFF